This TCR beta chain came from a study of shared clonotypes between healthy human individuals. Whole-study context: Three CD4 naive, three CD4 memory, two CD8 naive and one CD8 memory plate were used per donor. Study-level results: Clonotypes not shared had lower generation probabilities than those common to all four donors. Memory subsets had estimated richness that was generally smaller than that of naive subsets. Only blood underwent sampling, and tissue repertoires likely differ.

The sample holds one count of this clone. What it binds is unknown. CDR1 KGHSH and CDR2 LQKENI come from the germline V gene. V was cut by 2 bases and J by 0 bases, with 11 bases left in between. This CDR3 has 16 residues. Measured with immunoSEQ multiplex PCR; TCRdb has only the in-frame clones, and not every one. This sample has 2 million to 3 million clones, with 80% to 95% found just once. The clonotype comes from a man younger than 30 in good health. Some clones in this sample may be carry-over from other donors' samples. Sequencing was performed on naive CD4+ T cells from PBMCs. Subset in this sample: CD45RA+ positively selected. The chain couples TRBV18 to TRBJ1-5; possible D gene TRBD1, 6 bases. The CDR3 DNA reads as TGTGCCAGCTCACCAACGACAGGAATTAGCAATCAGCCCCAGCATTTT. As protein: CASSPTTGISNQPQHF. Drawing the rest from reference TRBV18 and TRBJ1-5, the complete variable domain is NAGVMQNPRHLVRRRGQEARLRCSPMKGHSHVYWYRQLPEEGLKFMVYLQKENIIDESGMPKERFSAEFPKEGPSILRIQQVVRGDSAAYFCASSPTTGISNQPQHFGDGTRLSIL.